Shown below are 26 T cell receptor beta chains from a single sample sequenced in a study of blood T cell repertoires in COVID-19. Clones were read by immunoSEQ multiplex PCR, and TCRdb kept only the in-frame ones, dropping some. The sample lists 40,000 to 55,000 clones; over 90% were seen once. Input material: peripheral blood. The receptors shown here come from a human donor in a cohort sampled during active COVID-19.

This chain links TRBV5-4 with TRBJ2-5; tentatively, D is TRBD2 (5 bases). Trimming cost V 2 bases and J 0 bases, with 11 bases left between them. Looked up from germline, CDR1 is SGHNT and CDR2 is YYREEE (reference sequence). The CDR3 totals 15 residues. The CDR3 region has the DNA TGTGCCAGCAGCTTCTCTGGGAGCTACCAAGAGACCCAGTACTTC. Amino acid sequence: CASSFSGSYQETQYF.

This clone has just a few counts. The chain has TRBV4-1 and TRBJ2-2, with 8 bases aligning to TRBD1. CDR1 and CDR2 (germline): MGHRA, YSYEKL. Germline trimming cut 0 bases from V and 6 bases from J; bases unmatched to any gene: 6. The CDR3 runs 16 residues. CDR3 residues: CASSQEVQGAAGELFF. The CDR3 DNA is TGCGCCAGCAGCCAAGAGGTCCAGGGGGCCGCCGGGGAGCTGTTTTTT.

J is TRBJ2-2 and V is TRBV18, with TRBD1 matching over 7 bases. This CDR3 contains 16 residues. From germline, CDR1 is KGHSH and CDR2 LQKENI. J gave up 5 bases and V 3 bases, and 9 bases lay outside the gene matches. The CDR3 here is CASSPRGGEGTGELFF. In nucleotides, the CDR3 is TGTGCCAGCTCACCGAGAGGGGGCGAGGGAACCGGGGAGCTGTTTTTT.

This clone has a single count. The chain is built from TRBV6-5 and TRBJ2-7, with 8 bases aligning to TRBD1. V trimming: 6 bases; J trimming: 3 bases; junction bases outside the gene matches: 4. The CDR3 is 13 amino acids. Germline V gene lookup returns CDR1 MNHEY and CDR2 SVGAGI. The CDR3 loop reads CASRGTGDYEQYF. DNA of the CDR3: TGTGCCAGCAGGGGGACAGGCGACTACGAGCAGTACTTC.

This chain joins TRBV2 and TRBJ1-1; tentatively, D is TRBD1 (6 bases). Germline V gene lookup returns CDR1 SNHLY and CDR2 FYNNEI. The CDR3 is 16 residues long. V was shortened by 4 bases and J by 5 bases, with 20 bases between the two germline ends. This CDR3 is CASSVGGGRILTEAFF. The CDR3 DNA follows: TGTGCCAGCAGTGTAGGGGGAGGGAGGATTTTGACTGAAGCTTTCTTT.

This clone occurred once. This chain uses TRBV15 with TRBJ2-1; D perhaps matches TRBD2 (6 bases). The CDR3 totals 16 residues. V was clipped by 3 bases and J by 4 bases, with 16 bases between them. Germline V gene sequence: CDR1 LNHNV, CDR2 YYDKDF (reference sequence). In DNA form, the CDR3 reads TGTGCCACCAGCAGCCCGCCCGGAGGGCTGTACAATGAGCAGTTCTTC. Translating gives CATSSPPGGLYNEQFF.

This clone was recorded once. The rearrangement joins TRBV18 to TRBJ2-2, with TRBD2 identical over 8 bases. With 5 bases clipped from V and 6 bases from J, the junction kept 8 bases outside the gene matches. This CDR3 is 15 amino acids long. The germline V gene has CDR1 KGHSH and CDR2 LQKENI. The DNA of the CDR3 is TGTGCCAGCTCATCGGAAAGCGGGAGCGCCGGGGAGCTGTTTTTT. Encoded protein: CASSSESGSAGELFF.

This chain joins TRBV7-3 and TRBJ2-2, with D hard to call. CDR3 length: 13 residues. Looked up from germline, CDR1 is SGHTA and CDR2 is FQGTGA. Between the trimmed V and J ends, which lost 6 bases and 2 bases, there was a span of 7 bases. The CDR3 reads CASSNRNTGELFF. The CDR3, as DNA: TGTGCCAGCAGTAACAGAAACACCGGGGAGCTGTTTTTT.

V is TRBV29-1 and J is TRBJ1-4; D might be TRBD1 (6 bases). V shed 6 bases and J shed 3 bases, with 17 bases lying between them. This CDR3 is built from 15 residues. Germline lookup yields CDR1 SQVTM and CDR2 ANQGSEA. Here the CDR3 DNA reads TGCAGCGTAGCCATCGCCAGGGGCCCTAATGAAAAACTGTTTTTT. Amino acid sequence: CSVAIARGPNEKLFF.

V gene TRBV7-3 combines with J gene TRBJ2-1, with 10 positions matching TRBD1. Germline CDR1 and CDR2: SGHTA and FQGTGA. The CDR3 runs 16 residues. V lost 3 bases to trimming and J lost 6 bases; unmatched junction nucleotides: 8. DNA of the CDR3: TGTGCCAGCAGCTTCGGAGCCGGGACAGGGGTCAATGAGCAGTTCTTC. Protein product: CASSFGAGTGVNEQFF.

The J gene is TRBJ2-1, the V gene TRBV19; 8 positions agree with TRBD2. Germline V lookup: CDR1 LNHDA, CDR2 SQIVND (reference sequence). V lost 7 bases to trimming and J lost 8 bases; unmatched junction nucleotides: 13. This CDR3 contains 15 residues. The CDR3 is CASNMGGGPVDEQFF. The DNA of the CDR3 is TGTGCCAGTAACATGGGCGGGGGGCCGGTCGATGAGCAGTTCTTC.

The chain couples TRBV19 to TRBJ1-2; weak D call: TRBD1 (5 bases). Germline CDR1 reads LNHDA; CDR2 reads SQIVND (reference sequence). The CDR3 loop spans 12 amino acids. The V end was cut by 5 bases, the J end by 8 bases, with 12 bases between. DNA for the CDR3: TGTGCCAGTAGTTCAGGGATACGGGGCTACACCTTC. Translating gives CASSSGIRGYTF.

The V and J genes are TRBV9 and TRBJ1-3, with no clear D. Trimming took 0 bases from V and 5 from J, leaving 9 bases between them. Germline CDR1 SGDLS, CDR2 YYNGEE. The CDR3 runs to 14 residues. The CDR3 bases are TGTGCCAGCAGCGTAGGGGCAGGAAGAAACACCATATATTTT. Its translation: CASSVGAGRNTIYF.

CDR3 nucleotide sequence: TGTGCCAGCAGCCAAGATCTAGTGAGGGGGGGTTCACCCCTCCACTTT. This encodes CASSQDLVRGGSPLHF. The rearrangement uses TRBV14 and TRBJ1-6; D is possibly TRBD1 (6 bases). Trimming left V 0 bases short and J 9 bases short, with 15 bases between. Germline V gene sequence: CDR1 SGHDN, CDR2 FVKESK. This CDR3 spans 16 amino acids.

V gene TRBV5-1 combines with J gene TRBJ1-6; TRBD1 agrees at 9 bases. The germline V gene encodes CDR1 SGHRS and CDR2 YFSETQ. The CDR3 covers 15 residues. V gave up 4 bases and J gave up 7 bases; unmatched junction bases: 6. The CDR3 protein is CASSTWGTGNSPLHF. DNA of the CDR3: TGCGCCAGCAGCACCTGGGGGACAGGGAATTCACCCCTCCACTTT.

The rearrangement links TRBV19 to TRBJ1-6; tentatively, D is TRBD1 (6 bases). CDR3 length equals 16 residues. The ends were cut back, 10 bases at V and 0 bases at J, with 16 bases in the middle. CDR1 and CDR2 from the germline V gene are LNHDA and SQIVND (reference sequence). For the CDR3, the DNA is TGTGCCACCCGACAGGATATCAGCTCCTATAATTCACCCCTCCACTTT. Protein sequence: CATRQDISSYNSPLHF. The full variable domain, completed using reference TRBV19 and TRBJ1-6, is DGGITQSPKYLFRKEGQNVTLSCEQNLNHDAMYWYRQDPGQGLRLIYYSQIVNDFQKGDIAEGYSVSREKKESFPLTVTSAQKNPTAFYLCATRQDISSYNSPLHFGNGTRLTVT.

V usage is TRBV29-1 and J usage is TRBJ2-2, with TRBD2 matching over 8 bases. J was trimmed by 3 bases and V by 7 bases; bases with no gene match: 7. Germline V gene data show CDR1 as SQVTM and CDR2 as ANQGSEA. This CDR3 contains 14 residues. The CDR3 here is CSAQRRGDTGELFF. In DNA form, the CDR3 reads TGCAGCGCCCAAAGGCGGGGGGACACCGGGGAGCTGTTTTTT.

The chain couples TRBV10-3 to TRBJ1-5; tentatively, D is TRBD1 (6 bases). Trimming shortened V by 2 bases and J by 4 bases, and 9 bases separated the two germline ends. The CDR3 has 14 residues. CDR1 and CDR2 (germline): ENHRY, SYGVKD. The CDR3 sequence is CAISEGGSNQPQHF. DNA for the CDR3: TGTGCCATCAGTGAGGGGGGCAGTAATCAGCCCCAGCATTTT.

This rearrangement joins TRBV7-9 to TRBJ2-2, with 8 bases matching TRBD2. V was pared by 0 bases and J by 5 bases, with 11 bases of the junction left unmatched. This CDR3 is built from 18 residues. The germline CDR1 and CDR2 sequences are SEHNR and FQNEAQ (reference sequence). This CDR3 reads CASSLASSGSGGTGELFF. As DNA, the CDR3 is TGTGCCAGCAGCTTAGCATCGAGCGGGAGTGGTGGAACCGGGGAGCTGTTTTTT.

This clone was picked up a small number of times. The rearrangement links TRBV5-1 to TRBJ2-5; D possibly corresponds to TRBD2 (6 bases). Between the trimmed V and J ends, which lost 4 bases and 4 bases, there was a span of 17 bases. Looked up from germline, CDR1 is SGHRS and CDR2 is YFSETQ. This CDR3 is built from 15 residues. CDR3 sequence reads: CASSPGGGSRETQYF. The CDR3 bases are TGCGCCAGCAGCCCTGGTGGGGGGTCTCGAGAGACCCAGTACTTC. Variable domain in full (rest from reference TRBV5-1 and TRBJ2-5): KAGVTQTPRYLIKTRGQQVTLSCSPISGHRSVSWYQQTPGQGLQFLFEYFSETQRNKGNFPGRFSGRQFSNSRSEMNVSTLELGDSALYLCASSPGGGSRETQYFGPGTRLLVL.

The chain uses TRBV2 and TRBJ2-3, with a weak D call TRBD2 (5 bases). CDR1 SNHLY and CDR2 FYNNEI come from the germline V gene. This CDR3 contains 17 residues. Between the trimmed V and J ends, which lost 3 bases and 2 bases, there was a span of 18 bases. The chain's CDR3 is CASSDSQPQRDTDTQYF. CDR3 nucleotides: TGTGCCAGCAGTGACTCGCAGCCTCAGAGGGACACAGATACGCAGTATTTT.

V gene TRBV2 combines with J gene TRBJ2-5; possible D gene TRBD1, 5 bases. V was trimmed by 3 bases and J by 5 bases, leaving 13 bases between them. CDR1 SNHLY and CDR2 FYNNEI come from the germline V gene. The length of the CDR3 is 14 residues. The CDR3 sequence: CASSEQGSVETQYF. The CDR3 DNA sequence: TGTGCCAGCAGTGAGCAGGGTTCGGTCGAGACCCAGTACTTC.

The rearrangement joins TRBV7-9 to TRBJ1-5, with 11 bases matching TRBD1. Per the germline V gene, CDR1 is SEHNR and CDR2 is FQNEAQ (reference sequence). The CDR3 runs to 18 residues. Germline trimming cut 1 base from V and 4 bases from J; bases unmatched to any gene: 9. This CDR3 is CASSLGWGTGGSNQPQHF. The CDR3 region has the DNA TGTGCCAGCAGCTTAGGTTGGGGGACAGGGGGTTCAAATCAGCCCCAGCATTTT.

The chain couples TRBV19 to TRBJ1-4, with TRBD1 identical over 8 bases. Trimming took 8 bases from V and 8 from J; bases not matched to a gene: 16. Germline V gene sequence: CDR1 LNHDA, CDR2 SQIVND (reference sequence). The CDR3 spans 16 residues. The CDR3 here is CASSKSPDREYEKLFF. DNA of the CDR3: TGTGCCAGTTCCAAATCTCCGGACAGGGAGTACGAAAAACTGTTTTTT.

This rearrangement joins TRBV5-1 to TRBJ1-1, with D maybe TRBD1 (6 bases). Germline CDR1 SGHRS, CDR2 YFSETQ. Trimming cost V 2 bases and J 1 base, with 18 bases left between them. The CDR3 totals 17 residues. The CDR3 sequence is CASSFRPGQGPNTEAFF. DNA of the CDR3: TGCGCCAGCAGCTTTCGCCCCGGCCAGGGGCCGAACACTGAAGCTTTCTTT.

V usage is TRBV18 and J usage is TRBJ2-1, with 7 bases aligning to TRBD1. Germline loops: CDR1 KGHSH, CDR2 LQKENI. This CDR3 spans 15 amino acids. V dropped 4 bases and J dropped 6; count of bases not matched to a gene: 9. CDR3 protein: CASSRDRAILNEQFF. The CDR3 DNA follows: TGTGCCAGCTCACGCGACAGGGCCATCCTCAATGAGCAGTTCTTC.